The 16 T cell receptor beta chains below were found in one sample sequenced in a study of siplizumab effects on memory and regulatory T cells (dated by TCRdb to the late 2010s). The library was generated by the immunoSEQ multiplex PCR assay. TCRdb retrieved this table from immuneACCESS and kept in-frame rearrangements only. Not all clones are present; in checked studies, unresolved V genes account for under half, and no reason is known for the remainder. This sample comprises about 120,000 clones, around 94% of them detected only once. In total, the top ten clones hold about 1.8% of the sample. Sequences were obtained from non-Treg CD4+ T cells sorted from blood. In the paper's terms, the cell subset or site label means: FACS-sorted unstimulated CD4+ non-regulatory T cells. These receptors were obtained from a human donor in good health.

The V and J genes are TRBV5-1 and TRBJ1-6; 7 positions agree with TRBD1. The CDR3 covers 16 residues. Germline V gives CDR1 SGHRS, CDR2 YFSETQ. Losses at the gene ends were 4 bases for V and 4 bases for J; bases not matched to a gene: 8. CDR3 sequence reads: CASSVRGREYNSPLHF. The CDR3 region has the DNA TGCGCCAGCAGCGTAAGGGGGCGGGAGTATAATTCACCCCTCCACTTT. Filled out from reference TRBV5-1 and TRBJ1-6, the complete variable domain reads KAGVTQTPRYLIKTRGQQVTLSCSPISGHRSVSWYQQTPGQGLQFLFEYFSETQRNKGNFPGRFSGRQFSNSRSEMNVSTLELGDSALYLCASSVRGREYNSPLHFGNGTRLTVT.

The chain links TRBV4-1 to TRBJ1-5; TRBD1 might be the D (5 bases). The CDR3 is 15 amino acids. The V end lost 3 bases, the J end lost 0 bases, and 9 bases lay between the germline ends. Germline V gene lookup returns CDR1 MGHRA and CDR2 YSYEKL. CDR3: CASSQGGGSNQPQHF. The CDR3 DNA follows: TGCGCCAGCAGCCAGGGGGGGGGTAGCAATCAGCCCCAGCATTTT.

This sequence joins TRBV18 and TRBJ1-5, with 9 bases lining up with TRBD1. The CDR3 is 15 residues long. J gave up 7 bases and V 3 bases, and 7 bases lay outside the gene matches. From germline, CDR1 is KGHSH and CDR2 LQKENI. The CDR3 DNA is TGTGCCAGCTCACCGGGACAGGGTGTTTGGCAGCCCCAGCATTTT. Protein: CASSPGQGVWQPQHF.

The rearrangement uses TRBV9 and TRBJ2-2; possible D gene TRBD2, 5 bases. Germline V lookup: CDR1 SGDLS, CDR2 YYNGEE. Trimming cost V 1 base and J 1 base, with 17 bases left between them. This CDR3 is 18 amino acids long. The CDR3 nucleotides are TGTGCCAGCAGCGTAACTCCCAGCGAGCGGAAGAACACCGGGGAGCTGTTTTTT. Translating gives CASSVTPSERKNTGELFF.

The chain couples TRBV30 to TRBJ2-3; D unresolved. CDR3 size: 12 residues. Per germline, CDR1 GTSNPN and CDR2 SVGIG (reference sequence). Trimming removed 4 bases from V and 2 bases from J, with 7 bases in between. The CDR3 reads CAWTGNTDTQYF. The CDR3 DNA reads TGTGCCTGGACAGGTAACACAGATACGCAGTATTTT.

The chain combines TRBV7-9 with TRBJ1-1, with D maybe TRBD1 (5 bases). The CDR3 has 15 residues. Germline CDR1 and CDR2: SEHNR and FQNEAQ (reference sequence). V was pared by 3 bases and J by 5 bases, with 16 bases between. The CDR3 DNA is TGTGCCAGCAGCTTTGGGGCCGGTGGAGGGACTGAAGCTTTCTTT. It encodes CASSFGAGGGTEAFF.

Worth noting for this clone: This same CDR3 is encoded by further DNA sequences in the sample. The V and J genes are TRBV18 and TRBJ1-1; D remains ambiguous. Germline V gives CDR1 KGHSH, CDR2 LQKENI. The CDR3 consists of 13 residues. V dropped 1 base and J dropped 1 base, with 4 bases sitting between them. CDR3 in amino acids: CASSPRENTEAFF. CDR3 nucleotide sequence: TGTGCCAGCTCACCACGGGAGAACACTGAAGCTTTCTTT.

The sample holds a few counts of this clone. The chain recombines TRBV7-2 with TRBJ1-5; D is uncertain. V was clipped by 5 bases and J by 0 bases, with 11 bases between them. Germline V gene lookup returns CDR1 SGHTA and CDR2 FQGNSA. This CDR3 has 15 amino acids. The CDR3, as DNA: TGTGCCAGCAGCACCTACAGCGATAGCAATCAGCCCCAGCATTTT. Translating it yields CASSTYSDSNQPQHF.

This chain links TRBV4-1 with TRBJ2-4; the D gene is possibly TRBD1 (5 bases). In germline, CDR1 is MGHRA, CDR2 YSYEKL. CDR3 length: 15 amino acids. The germline V and J ends were trimmed by 0 bases and 1 base, with 7 bases remaining between them. CDR3 protein: CASSQEPGAKNIQYF. CDR3 DNA: TGCGCCAGCAGCCAAGAACCAGGGGCCAAAAACATTCAGTACTTC.

The chain uses TRBV6-1 and TRBJ2-7; no definite D call. Per germline, CDR1 MNHNS and CDR2 SASEGT. CDR3 size: 14 residues. Trimming pared 7 bases from V and 3 bases from J, leaving 16 bases between. CDR3 protein: CASTQGYSGYEQYF. In DNA, the CDR3 is TGTGCCAGCACCCAAGGGTATTCGGGCTACGAGCAGTACTTC.

This chain uses TRBV2 with TRBJ2-5, with a tentative D call TRBD2 (6 bases). Germline V CDR1 and CDR2: SNHLY, FYNNEI. Trimming took off 10 bases at V and 4 bases at J, with 19 bases between the two ends. This CDR3 region has 14 residues. CDR3 protein: CATSRRGQRETQYF. CDR3 bases: TGTGCCACCTCACGGAGGGGCCAGCGAGAGACCCAGTACTTC.

The J gene is TRBJ2-6, the V gene TRBV9; D is perhaps TRBD1 (6 bases). With 2 bases removed from V and 0 bases from J, the gap between germline ends came to 12 bases. Germline loops: CDR1 SGDLS, CDR2 YYNGEE. This CDR3 region has 17 residues. The CDR3 sequence is CASSVTGRTSGANVLTF. CDR3 DNA sequence: TGTGCCAGCAGCGTGACAGGAAGAACCTCTGGGGCCAACGTCCTGACTTTC. The whole variable domain, remainder taken from reference TRBV9 and TRBJ2-6, is DSGVTQTPKHLITATGQRVTLRCSPRSGDLSVYWYQQSLDQGLQFLIQYYNGEERAKGNILERFSAQQFPDLHSELNLSSLELGDSALYFCASSVTGRTSGANVLTFGAGSRLTVL.

J is TRBJ1-2 and V is TRBV2; TRBD1 might be the D (5 bases). The CDR3 extends over 14 amino acids. V lost 4 bases, J lost 7 bases, and 16 bases lay in between. Germline V gives CDR1 SNHLY, CDR2 FYNNEI. The CDR3: CASSVLGATAGYTF. The DNA for the CDR3 is TGTGCCAGCAGTGTCCTCGGGGCCACGGCTGGCTACACCTTC. Complete variable domain (other parts from reference TRBV2 and TRBJ1-2): EPEVTQTPSHQVTQMGQEVILRCVPISNHLYFYWYRQILGQKVEFLVSFYNNEISEKSEIFDDQFSVERPDGSNFTLKIRSTKLEDSAMYFCASSVLGATAGYTFGSGTRLTVV.

V is TRBV10-3 and J is TRBJ2-5; 13 nucleotides match TRBD2. This CDR3 comprises 15 residues. The J segment lost 3 bases and the V segment lost 3 bases, leaving 1 base of the junction unmatched. Germline lookup yields CDR1 ENHRY and CDR2 SYGVKD. The CDR3: CAISEGLAGEETQYF. CDR3 DNA: TGTGCCATCAGTGAAGGACTAGCGGGGGAAGAGACCCAGTACTTC.

The gene calls are TRBV25-1 and TRBJ2-7; TRBD1 is a possible D gene (7 bases). The CDR3 loop spans 14 amino acids. V gave up 4 bases and J gave up 2 bases, with 12 bases separating them. Per the germline V gene, CDR1 is MGHDK and CDR2 is SYGVNS. This CDR3 reads CASSVAGGPYEQYF. The DNA of the CDR3 is TGTGCCAGCAGTGTGGCAGGGGGGCCCTACGAGCAGTACTTC.

The rearrangement uses TRBV7-2 and TRBJ1-1; 7 bases map to TRBD1. The germline gives CDR1 SGHTA, CDR2 FQGNSA. This CDR3 comprises 15 residues. J gave up 2 bases and V 5 bases, and 8 bases lay outside the gene matches. This CDR3 is CASSRRTGSNTEAFF. CDR3 DNA: TGTGCCAGCAGCCGTCGGACAGGTTCAAACACTGAAGCTTTCTTT.